The 7 T cell receptor beta chains below were found in one sample sequenced in a study of blood T cell repertoires in COVID-19. TCRdb keeps only in-frame clones here, not all; method: immunoSEQ multiplex PCR. The table records 330,000 or so clones, 87% of them present only once. Sequencing was carried out using PBMCs or T cells enriched from blood (not recorded which). The origin of the receptors is a woman in her thirties who had recovered from COVID-19.

V usage is TRBV7-9 and J usage is TRBJ2-7; tentatively, D is TRBD2 (6 bases). Germline V gene data show CDR1 as SEHNR and CDR2 as FQNEAQ (reference sequence). V was shortened by 4 bases and J by 5 bases, with 18 bases between the two germline ends. The CDR3 is 15 amino acids. Written as DNA, the CDR3 is TGTGCCAGCAGCTCCCGGTTCGGGGGAGGCCACGAGCAGTACTTC. Its translation is CASSSRFGGGHEQYF. The full variable domain, its missing parts supplied by reference TRBV7-9 and TRBJ2-7, is DTGVSQNPRHKITKRGQNVTFRCDPISEHNRLYWYRQTLGQGPEFLTYFQNEAQLEKSRLLSDRFSAERPKGSFSTLEIQRTEQGDSAMYLCASSSRFGGGHEQYFGPGTRLTVT.

The gene calls are TRBV28 and TRBJ1-2, with TRBD1 matching over 7 bases. The J segment lost 6 bases and the V segment lost 5 bases, leaving 9 bases of the junction unmatched. The CDR3 runs to 14 residues. The germline V gene has CDR1 MDHEN and CDR2 SYDVKM. CDR3: CASSIRQGRDGYTF. The CDR3, as DNA: TGTGCCAGCAGTATAAGACAGGGTCGGGATGGCTACACCTTC.

CDR3 sequence (DNA): TGTGCCAGCTCACCGCAGGGGGGAGACTACACCTTC. Its protein product is CASSPQGGDYTF. The chain recombines TRBV18 with TRBJ1-2; 7 nucleotides line up with TRBD1. The CDR3 extends over 12 amino acids. V shed 3 bases, J shed 10 bases, and the junction held 5 bases outside the gene matches. CDR1 and CDR2 from the germline V gene are KGHSH and LQKENI.

The rearrangement links TRBV11-2 to TRBJ2-5; D gene ambiguous. V lost 5 bases, J lost 4 bases, and 14 bases lay in between. The CDR3 extends over 14 amino acids. Per germline, CDR1 SGHAT and CDR2 FQNNGV. The CDR3 region has the DNA TGTGCCAGCAGCATCACTTCTAGACTAGAGACCCAGTACTTC. Translating gives CASSITSRLETQYF.

The chain has TRBV13 and TRBJ2-7, with 11 nucleotides matching TRBD2. This CDR3 region has 19 residues. Per germline, CDR1 PRHDT and CDR2 FYEKMQ (reference sequence). Losses at the gene ends were 5 bases for V and 2 bases for J; bases not matched to a gene: 17. The CDR3 DNA reads as TGTGCCAGCAGCGGCACAGGGGGGGATAGCGGGAGGGTTCCCTACGAGCAGTACTTC. Amino acids: CASSGTGGDSGRVPYEQYF.

The CDR3 reads CATSTIGAAQETQYF. CDR3 DNA: TGTGCCACCAGCACGATAGGGGCAGCCCAAGAGACCCAGTACTTC. The chain joins TRBV15 to TRBJ2-5, with D possibly TRBD1 on 5 matching bases. The V gene's germline CDR1 is LNHNV and CDR2 YYDKDF (reference sequence). V was trimmed by 4 bases and J by 1 base, leaving 13 bases between them. This CDR3 is 15 amino acids long.

This sequence joins TRBV27 and TRBJ2-2; D remains ambiguous. The V gene's germline CDR1 is MNHEY and CDR2 SMNVEV (reference sequence). There are 13 residues in the CDR3. V was cut by 5 bases and J by 7 bases, with 11 bases left in between. The CDR3 loop is CASSVYIHGELFF. DNA of the CDR3: TGTGCCAGCAGTGTCTATATCCACGGGGAGCTGTTTTTT.